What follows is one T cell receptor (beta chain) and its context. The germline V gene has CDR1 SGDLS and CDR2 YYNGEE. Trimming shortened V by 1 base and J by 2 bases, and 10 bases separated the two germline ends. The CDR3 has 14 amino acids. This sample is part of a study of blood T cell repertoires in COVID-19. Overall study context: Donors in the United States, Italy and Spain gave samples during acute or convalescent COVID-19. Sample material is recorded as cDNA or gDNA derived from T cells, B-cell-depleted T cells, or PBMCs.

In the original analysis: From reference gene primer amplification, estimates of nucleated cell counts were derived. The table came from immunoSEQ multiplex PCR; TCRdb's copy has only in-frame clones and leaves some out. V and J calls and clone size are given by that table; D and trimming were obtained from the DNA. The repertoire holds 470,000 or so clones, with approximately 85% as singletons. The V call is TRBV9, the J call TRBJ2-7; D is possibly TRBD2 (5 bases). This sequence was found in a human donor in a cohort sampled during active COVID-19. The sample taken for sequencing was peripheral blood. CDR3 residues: CASSVSGNTYEQYF. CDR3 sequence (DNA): TGTGCCAGCAGCGTATCCGGGAACACCTACGAGCAGTACTTC.